Shown below are 24 T cell receptor beta chains from a single sample sequenced in a study of cytomegalovirus exposure and HLA in healthy donors. The repertoire was sequenced with immunoSEQ multiplex PCR; TCRdb's copy has only in-frame clones and lacks some. The table lists 250,000 to 400,000 clones, roughly 88% of them singletons. Sample: PBMCs. These receptors were taken from a young man in good health and CMV-seronegative.

The chain employs TRBV5-4 and TRBJ2-7, with 7 positions matching TRBD1. CDR3 size: 15 residues. The germline gives CDR1 SGHNT, CDR2 YYREEE (reference sequence). Losses at the gene ends were 4 bases for V and 4 bases for J; bases not matched to a gene: 11. CDR3 coding DNA: TGTGCCAGCAGCCTACAGGGGAGCGAGACTTACGAGCAGTACTTC. Translated, it gives CASSLQGSETYEQYF.

This clone was found a few times. The rearrangement joins TRBV7-9 to TRBJ1-2, with D unresolved. Between the trimmed V and J ends, which lost 5 bases and 4 bases, there was a span of 11 bases. The germline V gene encodes CDR1 SEHNR and CDR2 FQNEAQ (reference sequence). The CDR3 runs 13 residues. The CDR3 DNA follows: TGTGCCAGCAGCCCCTGGCGGGGCTATGGCTACACCTTC. Translated: CASSPWRGYGYTF.

In this sample, this clone turned up a few times. The V gene is TRBV18, the J gene TRBJ2-7; D gene unclear. The germline CDR1 and CDR2 sequences are KGHSH and LQKENI. Trimming took 6 bases from V and 1 from J, leaving 16 bases between them. The CDR3 sequence is 15 residues long. The CDR3 bases are TGTGCCAGCTCCCCCGGAGCGCACGGATCCTACGAGCAGTACTTC. The encoded protein is CASSPGAHGSYEQYF.

Points on this clone: The sample contains more than one DNA sequence encoding this CDR3. The chain uses TRBV27 and TRBJ2-5, with a weak D call TRBD2 (5 bases). Trimming removed 2 bases from V and 2 bases from J, with 6 bases in between. Germline values: CDR1 MNHEY, CDR2 SMNVEV (reference sequence). The CDR3 extends over 13 amino acids. Here the CDR3 reads CASSLRGQETQYF. Written as DNA, the CDR3 is TGTGCCAGCAGTTTAAGAGGGCAAGAGACCCAGTACTTC.

This chain joins TRBV2 and TRBJ2-2; TRBD2 agrees at 11 bases. The V gene end was trimmed by 3 bases and the J gene end by 5 bases; junction bases not matched to a gene: 11. CDR3 length: 18 amino acids. Germline V CDR1 and CDR2: SNHLY, FYNNEI. CDR3 sequence: CASSDGLAGGGRTGELFF. The CDR3 DNA sequence: TGTGCCAGCAGTGACGGTCTAGCGGGGGGCGGGAGGACCGGGGAGCTGTTTTTT.

V usage is TRBV27 and J usage is TRBJ2-1; 12 bases fit TRBD2. The J segment lost 3 bases and the V segment lost 7 bases, leaving 4 bases of the junction unmatched. From germline, CDR1 is MNHEY and CDR2 SMNVEV (reference sequence). This CDR3 has 15 residues. In DNA form, the CDR3 reads TGTGCCAGCACCCTGGGACTAGCGGGCTACAATGAGCAGTTCTTC. Translating it yields CASTLGLAGYNEQFF.

The V call is TRBV11-2, the J call TRBJ1-5, with 7 bases that match TRBD1. The CDR3 is 15 residues long. Germline values: CDR1 SGHAT, CDR2 FQNNGV. V lost 4 bases and J lost 2; bases outside the gene matches: 5. The chain's CDR3 is CASSSRQGGNQPQHF. The CDR3 nucleotides read TGTGCCAGCAGCTCTAGACAGGGAGGCAATCAGCCCCAGCATTTT. The entire variable domain, with the rest obtained from reference TRBV11-2 and TRBJ1-5, is as follows: EAGVAQSPRYKIIEKRQSVAFWCNPISGHATLYWYQQILGQGPKLLIQFQNNGVVDDSQLPKDRFSAERLKGVDSTLKIQPAKLEDSAVYLCASSSRQGGNQPQHFGDGTRLSIL.

The chain combines TRBV30 with TRBJ2-7; 11 nucleotides agree with TRBD1. Per the germline V gene, CDR1 is GTSNPN and CDR2 is SVGIG (reference sequence). The CDR3 is 16 amino acids. With V trimmed by 0 bases and J by 9 bases, 13 bases remained unmatched. CDR3 nucleotides: TGTGCCTGGAGTGTACGGTGGGACAGGGGGATATCTACGCAGTACTTC. Translation: CAWSVRWDRGISTQYF.

The chain employs TRBV9 and TRBJ2-1; tentatively, D is TRBD1 (6 bases). Trimming took 3 bases from V and 0 from J, leaving 7 bases between them. The CDR3 extends over 14 amino acids. Germline lookup yields CDR1 SGDLS and CDR2 YYNGEE. The DNA for the CDR3 is TGTGCCAGCAGCGCCAGGGGCTCCTACAATGAGCAGTTCTTC. Translated: CASSARGSYNEQFF.

This clone was observed a few times. V gene TRBV9 combines with J gene TRBJ1-2; D not certain. This CDR3 is built from 11 residues. The V end lost 7 bases, the J end lost 7 bases, and 11 bases lay between the germline ends. The germline V gene has CDR1 SGDLS and CDR2 YYNGEE. In nucleotides, the CDR3 is TGTGCCAGCGCCCGAGCAGGTGGCTACACCTTC. It is translated as CASARAGGYTF.

The chain employs TRBV30 and TRBJ2-3; D may be TRBD1 (6 bases). This CDR3 contains 12 residues. V was pared by 2 bases and J by 6 bases, with 9 bases between. Germline V gene data show CDR1 as GTSNPN and CDR2 as SVGIG (reference sequence). CDR3 nucleotide sequence: TGTGCCTGGAGTAGGGGGAAGGATACGCAGTATTTT. This encodes CAWSRGKDTQYF.

About this clone: Other DNA sequences from this sample encode an identical CDR3 as well. The chain joins TRBV9 to TRBJ2-3; the D is unclear. The V gene's germline CDR1 is SGDLS and CDR2 YYNGEE. The CDR3 has 12 residues. V was cut by 0 bases and J by 6 bases, with 5 bases left in between. CDR3 bases: TGTGCCAGCAGCGTAGTCGGGGATACGCAGTATTTT. It yields the protein CASSVVGDTQYF.

The chain is built from TRBV4-3 and TRBJ1-1, with D perhaps TRBD1 (6 bases). The length of the CDR3 is 15 residues. Trimming pared 6 bases from V and 5 bases from J, leaving 19 bases between. Germline V gene sequence: CDR1 LGHNA, CDR2 YSLEER. The CDR3, as DNA: TGCGCCAGCAGTCAACGGGATGGGGGCTTGACTGAAGCTTTCTTT. Translation gives CASSQRDGGLTEAFF.

The V gene is TRBV9, the J gene TRBJ1-2; D not resolved. This CDR3 is 12 amino acids long. Trimming removed 3 bases at V and 7 bases at J, with 10 bases between. Germline CDR1 is SGDLS and CDR2 is YYNGEE. The DNA of the CDR3 is TGTGCCAGCAGCGGGCTAGTCGCTGGCTACACCTTC. Amino acid sequence: CASSGLVAGYTF.

V is TRBV27 and J is TRBJ1-1; TRBD1 matches 7 bases. The germline V gene has CDR1 MNHEY and CDR2 SMNVEV (reference sequence). There are 18 residues in the CDR3. V shed 3 bases, J shed 0 bases, and the junction held 13 bases outside the gene matches. CDR3 nucleotides: TGTGCCAGCAGTTTTCGGGGACAGTTCCCCCTCATGAACACTGAAGCTTTCTTT. Amino acid sequence: CASSFRGQFPLMNTEAFF.

This chain connects TRBV5-6 to TRBJ1-5; possibly TRBD1 for D (6 bases). Trimming pared 4 bases from V and 11 bases from J, leaving 13 bases between. There are 12 residues in the CDR3. Germline V gene lookup returns CDR1 SGHDT and CDR2 YYEEEE. As DNA, the CDR3 is TGTGCCAGCAGCCCTGGCGAGGGGGCCCAGCATTTT. This gives the protein CASSPGEGAQHF.

This rearrangement joins TRBV7-9 to TRBJ1-4; D is undetermined. Trimming removed 3 bases at V and 10 bases at J, with 15 bases between. Germline values: CDR1 SEHNR, CDR2 FQNEAQ (reference sequence). The CDR3 sequence is 14 residues long. The CDR3 is CASSFDPSEGKLFF. Written as DNA, the CDR3 is TGTGCCAGCAGCTTTGATCCTAGTGAGGGAAAACTGTTTTTT. Together with reference TRBV7-9 and TRBJ1-4, the CDR3 gives the full variable domain: DTGVSQNPRHKITKRGQNVTFRCDPISEHNRLYWYRQTLGQGPEFLTYFQNEAQLEKSRLLSDRFSAERPKGSFSTLEIQRTEQGDSAMYLCASSFDPSEGKLFFGSGTQLSVL.

This CDR3 is CASTSTGGAEYGYTF. The CDR3 DNA reads as TGTGCCAGCACCTCGACAGGGGGCGCAGAATATGGCTACACCTTC. The J gene is TRBJ1-2, the V gene TRBV27; TRBD1 aligns across 10 bases. The germline V gene has CDR1 MNHEY and CDR2 SMNVEV (reference sequence). The J segment lost 5 bases and the V segment lost 7 bases, leaving 10 bases of the junction unmatched. CDR3 size: 15 residues.

V usage is TRBV5-1 and J usage is TRBJ1-1; 8 bases map to TRBD1. The J segment lost 1 base and the V segment lost 5 bases, leaving 10 bases of the junction unmatched. The CDR3 has 16 amino acids. Germline lookup yields CDR1 SGHRS and CDR2 YFSETQ. The CDR3 nucleotides are TGCGCCAGCAGGACAGGGGCACTAACTACGAACACTGAAGCTTTCTTT. It yields the protein CASRTGALTTNTEAFF.

The V call is TRBV27, the J call TRBJ1-1, with D tentatively TRBD1 (6 bases). The V end lost 4 bases, the J end lost 11 bases, and 14 bases lay between the germline ends. Germline V gives CDR1 MNHEY, CDR2 SMNVEV (reference sequence). This CDR3 has 12 amino acids. CDR3 protein: CASSSGTRSAFF. The CDR3 DNA sequence: TGTGCCAGCAGTTCGGGGACAAGATCGGCTTTCTTT.

J is TRBJ1-1 and V is TRBV6-5; D not resolved. Germline CDR1 reads MNHEY; CDR2 reads SVGAGI. Trimming took 6 bases from V and 1 from J, leaving 12 bases between them. This CDR3 is 14 amino acids long. The CDR3 DNA sequence: TGTGCCAGCAGGGAGGTAGCCAAGAACACTGAAGCTTTCTTT. This codes for CASREVAKNTEAFF.

The V and J genes are TRBV7-6 and TRBJ2-3, with D perhaps matching TRBD2 (5 bases). Trimming shortened V by 5 bases and J by 7 bases, and 25 bases separated the two germline ends. CDR1 is SGHVS and CDR2 is FNYEAQ in the germline V gene. The CDR3 length is 17 residues. This CDR3 is CASSQNRGMSPANTQYF. Here the CDR3 DNA reads TGTGCCAGCAGCCAAAATCGGGGAATGTCCCCGGCGAATACGCAGTATTTT.

This clone was detected only once. The chain joins TRBV10-2 to TRBJ1-5, with D perhaps TRBD1 (5 bases). Trimming took 5 bases from V and 2 from J, leaving 10 bases between them. Germline lookup yields CDR1 WSHSY and CDR2 SAAADI. CDR3 length: 14 residues. CDR3 sequence: CASSLQGGNQPQHF. Here the CDR3 DNA reads TGCGCCAGCAGTCTGCAAGGGGGCAATCAGCCCCAGCATTTT.

The chain employs TRBV6-5 and TRBJ1-2, with 8 bases fitting TRBD1. The CDR3 spans 15 residues. The trim removed 3 bases at V and 5 bases at J, leaving 8 bases unmatched. Germline assignment: CDR1 MNHEY and CDR2 SVGAGI. The CDR3 DNA sequence: TGTGCCAGCAGTTATCGTGAACAGGGGGGTTATGGCTACACCTTC. Amino acid sequence: CASSYREQGGYGYTF.